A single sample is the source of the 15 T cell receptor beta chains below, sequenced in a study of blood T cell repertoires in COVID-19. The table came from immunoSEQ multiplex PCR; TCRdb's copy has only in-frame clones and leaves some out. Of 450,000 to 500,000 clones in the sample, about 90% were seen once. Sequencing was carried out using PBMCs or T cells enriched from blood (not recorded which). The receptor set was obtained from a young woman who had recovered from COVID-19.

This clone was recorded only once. The CDR3: CASSLGPEVNEQFF. Here the CDR3 DNA reads TGCGCCAGCAGCTTGGGGCCGGAGGTCAATGAGCAGTTCTTC. The rearrangement uses TRBV5-1 and TRBJ2-1, with D perhaps TRBD2 (5 bases). Germline V gives CDR1 SGHRS, CDR2 YFSETQ. V was shortened by 0 bases and J by 6 bases, with 10 bases between the two germline ends. The CDR3 loop spans 14 amino acids.

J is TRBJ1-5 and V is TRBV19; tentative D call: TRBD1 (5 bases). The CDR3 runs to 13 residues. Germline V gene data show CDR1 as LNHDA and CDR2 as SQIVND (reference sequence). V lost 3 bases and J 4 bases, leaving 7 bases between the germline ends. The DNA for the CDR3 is TGTGCCAGTAGTATGACAGTAAATCAGCCCCAGCATTTT. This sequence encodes CASSMTVNQPQHF.

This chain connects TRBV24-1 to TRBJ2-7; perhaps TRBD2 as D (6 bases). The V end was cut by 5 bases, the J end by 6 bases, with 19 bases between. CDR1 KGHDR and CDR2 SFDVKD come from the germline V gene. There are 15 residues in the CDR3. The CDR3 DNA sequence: TGTGCCACCAGTGCCTCAGGAGGGGTAAGCGGCGAGCAGTACTTC. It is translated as CATSASGGVSGEQYF.

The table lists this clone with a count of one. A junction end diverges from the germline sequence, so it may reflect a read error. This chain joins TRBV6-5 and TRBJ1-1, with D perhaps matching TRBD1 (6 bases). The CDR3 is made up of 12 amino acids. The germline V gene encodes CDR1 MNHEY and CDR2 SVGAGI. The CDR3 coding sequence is TGCGCGTCGAGGGGGATGAACACTGAAGCTTTCTTT. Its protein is CASRGMNTEAFF.

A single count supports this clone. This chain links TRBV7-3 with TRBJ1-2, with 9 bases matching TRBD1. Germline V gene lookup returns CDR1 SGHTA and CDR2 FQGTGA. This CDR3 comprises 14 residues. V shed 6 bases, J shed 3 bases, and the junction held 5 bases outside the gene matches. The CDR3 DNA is TGTGCCAGCAGTCAGGGACAGGGCGACTATGGCTACACCTTC. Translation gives CASSQGQGDYGYTF.

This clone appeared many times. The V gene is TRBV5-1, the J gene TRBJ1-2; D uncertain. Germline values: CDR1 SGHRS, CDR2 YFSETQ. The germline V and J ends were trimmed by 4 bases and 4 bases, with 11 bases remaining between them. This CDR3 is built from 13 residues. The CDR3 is CASSPAEGYGYTF. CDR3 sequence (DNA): TGCGCCAGCAGCCCCGCCGAGGGCTATGGCTACACCTTC.

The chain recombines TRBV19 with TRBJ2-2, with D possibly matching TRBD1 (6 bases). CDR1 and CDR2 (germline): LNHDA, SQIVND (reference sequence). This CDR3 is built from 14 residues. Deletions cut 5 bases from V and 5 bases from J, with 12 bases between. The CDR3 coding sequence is TGTGCCAGTAGTGTACAGGGTGGGACCGGGGAGCTGTTTTTT. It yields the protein CASSVQGGTGELFF.

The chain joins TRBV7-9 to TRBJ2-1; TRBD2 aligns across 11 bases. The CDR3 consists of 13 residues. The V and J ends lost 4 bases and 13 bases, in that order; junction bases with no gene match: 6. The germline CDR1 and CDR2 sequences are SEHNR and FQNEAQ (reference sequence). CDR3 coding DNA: TGTGCCAGCAGCTCCCTAGCGGGGGGTTTCCAGTTCTTC. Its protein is CASSSLAGGFQFF.

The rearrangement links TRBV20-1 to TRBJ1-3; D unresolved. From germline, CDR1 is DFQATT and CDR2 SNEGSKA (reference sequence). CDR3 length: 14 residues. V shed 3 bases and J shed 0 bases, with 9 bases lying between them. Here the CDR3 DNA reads TGCAGTGCTAGTGGTCCCTTCTCTGGAAACACCATATATTTT. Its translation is CSASGPFSGNTIYF.

The CDR3 bases are TGTGCCAGTAGCCGCGCCCGGACTAGCGGGGCTATTCAGTACTTC. Translated, it gives CASSRARTSGAIQYF. The chain links TRBV19 to TRBJ2-4; 12 bases align to TRBD2. V lost 6 bases, J lost 10 bases, and 10 bases stayed unmatched. Germline assignment: CDR1 LNHDA and CDR2 SQIVND (reference sequence). The CDR3 contains 15 residues.

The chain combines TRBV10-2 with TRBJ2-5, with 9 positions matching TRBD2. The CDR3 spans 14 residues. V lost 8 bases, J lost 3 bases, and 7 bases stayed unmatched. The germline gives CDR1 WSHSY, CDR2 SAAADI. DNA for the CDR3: TGCGCCAGCGGTGTAGCGGGGGTGAAAGAGACCCAGTACTTC. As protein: CASGVAGVKETQYF.

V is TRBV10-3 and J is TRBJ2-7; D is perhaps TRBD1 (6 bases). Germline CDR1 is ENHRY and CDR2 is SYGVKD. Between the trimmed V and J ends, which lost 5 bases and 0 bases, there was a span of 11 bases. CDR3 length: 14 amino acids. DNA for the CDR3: TGTGCCATCAGTACGACAGGAATCTCCTACGAGCAGTACTTC. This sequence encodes CAISTTGISYEQYF.

CDR3 DNA: TGTGCCAGCAGCCGACAGGGACAGGGCGAAAATGAAAAACTGTTTTTT. Its translation is CASSRQGQGENEKLFF. The chain uses TRBV7-8 and TRBJ1-4, with 9 bases lining up with TRBD1. CDR3 length equals 16 residues. From germline, CDR1 is SGHVS and CDR2 FQNEAQ. Trimming cost V 5 bases and J 5 bases; bases outside gene matches: 9.

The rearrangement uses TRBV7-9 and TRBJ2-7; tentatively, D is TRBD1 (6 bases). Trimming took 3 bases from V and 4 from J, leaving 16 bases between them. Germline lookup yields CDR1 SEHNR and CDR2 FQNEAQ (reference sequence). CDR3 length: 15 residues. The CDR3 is CASSFARTGIYEQYF. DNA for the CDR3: TGTGCCAGCAGCTTCGCAAGAACAGGGATTTACGAGCAGTACTTC. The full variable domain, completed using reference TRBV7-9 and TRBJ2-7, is DTGVSQNPRHKITKRGQNVTFRCDPISEHNRLYWYRQTLGQGPEFLTYFQNEAQLEKSRLLSDRFSAERPKGSFSTLEIQRTEQGDSAMYLCASSFARTGIYEQYFGPGTRLTVT.

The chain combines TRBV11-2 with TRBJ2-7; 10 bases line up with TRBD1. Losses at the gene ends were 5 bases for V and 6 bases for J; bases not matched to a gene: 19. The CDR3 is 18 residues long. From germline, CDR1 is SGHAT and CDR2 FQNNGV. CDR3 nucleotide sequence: TGTGCCAGCAGCCCACCGTGGGGACAGGGGAATTTTTTGGGCGAGCAGTACTTC. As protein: CASSPPWGQGNFLGEQYF. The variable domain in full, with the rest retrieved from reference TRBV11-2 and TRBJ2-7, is EAGVAQSPRYKIIEKRQSVAFWCNPISGHATLYWYQQILGQGPKLLIQFQNNGVVDDSQLPKDRFSAERLKGVDSTLKIQPAKLEDSAVYLCASSPPWGQGNFLGEQYFGPGTRLTVT.